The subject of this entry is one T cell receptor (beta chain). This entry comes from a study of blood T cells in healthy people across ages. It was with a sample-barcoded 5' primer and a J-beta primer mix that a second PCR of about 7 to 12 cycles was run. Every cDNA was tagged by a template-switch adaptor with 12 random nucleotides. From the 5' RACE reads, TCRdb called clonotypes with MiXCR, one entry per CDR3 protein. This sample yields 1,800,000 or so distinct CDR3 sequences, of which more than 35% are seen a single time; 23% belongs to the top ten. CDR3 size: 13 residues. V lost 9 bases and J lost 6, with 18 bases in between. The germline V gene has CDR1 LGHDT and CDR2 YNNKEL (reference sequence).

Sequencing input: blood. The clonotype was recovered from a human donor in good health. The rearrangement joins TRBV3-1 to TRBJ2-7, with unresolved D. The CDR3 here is CASSIGRLGEQYF. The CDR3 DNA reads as TGTGCCAGTAGTATAGGACGACTTGGCGAGCAGTACTTC.